These 5 T cell receptor beta chains share one sample of origin, sequenced in a study of regulatory T cells in long-lasting Graves disease. The time point denotes: newly diagnosed GD, antithyroid drugs for less than 3 months. Scientists built the TCR library using RNA that was extracted from PBMCs. With iRepertoire HTBI primers and Arm-PCR of CDR3 regions, TCR beta libraries were built. TCRdb independently ran MiXCR on the multiplex PCR reads; one entry per CDR3 protein. This sample has some 500,000 distinct CDR3 sequences; approximately 16% occur once, and the top ten carry 20% to 25%. The same sample was also used in a study of T cells in Graves' hyperthyroidism and ophthalmopathy.

The sequenced sample was peripheral blood mononuclear cells (PBMCs), obtained at new diagnosis, from a patient treated with antithyroid drugs. The receptors were sampled from a woman aged 40-65 years with Graves disease.

Concerning this clonotype: This could be a read error, since a much larger clone is one nucleotide away. This chain's CDR3 is CASSLVASGDQETQYF. The CDR3 DNA reads TGTGCCAGCAGTTTAGTGGCTAGCGGGGACCAAGAGACCCAGTACTTC. The J gene is TRBJ2-5, the V gene TRBV27; TRBD2 agrees at 9 bases. Per germline, CDR1 MNHEY and CDR2 SMNVEV (reference sequence). V shed 2 bases and J 0 bases; nucleotides not matched to a gene: 4. The CDR3 totals 16 residues.

At least ten counts were recorded for this clonotype. The junction differs from germline at one of its ends, possibly a read error. The V and J genes are TRBV28 and TRBJ2-1; 15 bases are shared with TRBD2. The CDR3 contains 16 residues. Germline assignment: CDR1 MDHEN and CDR2 SYDVKM. CDR3 amino acids: CASSLSTRTSGGAMIF. CDR3 sequence (DNA): TGTGCCAGCAGTTTATCAACGCGGACTAGCGGGGGGGCCATGATCTTC.

There are many counts of this clonotype. The rearrangement uses TRBV3-1 and TRBJ2-1; 10 bases are a match to TRBD2. Germline V gene lookup returns CDR1 LGHDT and CDR2 YNNKEL (reference sequence). The V segment lost 3 bases and the J segment 3 bases; nucleotides outside the gene matches: 2. The CDR3 loop spans 15 amino acids. CDR3 region: CASSQTSGFYNEQFF. CDR3 nucleotides: TGTGCCAGCAGCCAGACTAGCGGGTTCTACAATGAGCAGTTCTTC.

The chain joins TRBV29-1 to TRBJ1-4; D possibly corresponds to TRBD1 (5 bases). V gave up 5 bases and J gave up 2 bases, with 18 bases separating them. The germline V gene has CDR1 SQVTM and CDR2 ANQGSEA. The CDR3 has 16 residues. CDR3 sequence: CSVSRRRGPTNEKLFF. Here the CDR3 DNA reads TGCAGCGTTTCAAGGCGCCGGGGCCCCACTAATGAAAAACTGTTTTTT.

This chain joins TRBV2 and TRBJ1-6; the match to TRBD1 covers 7 bases. This CDR3 has 15 amino acids. The germline CDR1 and CDR2 sequences are SNHLY and FYNNEI. V dropped 6 bases and J dropped 6; count of bases not matched to a gene: 8. The CDR3 spells CASRLEGASNSPLHF. The DNA for the CDR3 is TGTGCCAGCAGACTGGAGGGGGCGAGTAATTCACCCCTCCACTTT.